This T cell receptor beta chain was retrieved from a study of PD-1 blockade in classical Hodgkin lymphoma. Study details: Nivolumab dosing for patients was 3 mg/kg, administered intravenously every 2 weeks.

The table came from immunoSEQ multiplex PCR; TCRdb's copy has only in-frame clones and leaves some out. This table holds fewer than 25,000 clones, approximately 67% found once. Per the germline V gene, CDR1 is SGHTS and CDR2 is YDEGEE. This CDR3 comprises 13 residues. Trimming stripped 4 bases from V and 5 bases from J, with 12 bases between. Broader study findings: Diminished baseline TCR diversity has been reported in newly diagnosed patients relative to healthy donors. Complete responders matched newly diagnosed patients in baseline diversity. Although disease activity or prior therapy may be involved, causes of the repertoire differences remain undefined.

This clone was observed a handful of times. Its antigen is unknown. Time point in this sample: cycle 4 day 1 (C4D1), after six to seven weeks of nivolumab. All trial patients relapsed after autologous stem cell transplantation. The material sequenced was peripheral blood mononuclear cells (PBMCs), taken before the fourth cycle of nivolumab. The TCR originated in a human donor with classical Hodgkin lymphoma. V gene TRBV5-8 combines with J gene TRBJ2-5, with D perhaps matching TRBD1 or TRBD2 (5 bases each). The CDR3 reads CASSPSGTETQYF. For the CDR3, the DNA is TGTGCCAGCAGCCCGTCGGGGACGGAGACCCAGTACTTC. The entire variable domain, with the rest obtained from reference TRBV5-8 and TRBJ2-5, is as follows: EAGVTQSPTHLIKTRGQQATLRCSPISGHTSVYWYQQALGLGLQFLLWYDEGEERNRGNFPPRFSGRQFPNYSSELNVNALELEDSALYLCASSPSGTETQYFGPGTRLLVL.